This T cell receptor (beta chain) was identified during a study of shared clonotypes between healthy human individuals. Study-wide background: Per donor, three plates held CD4 naive cells, three held CD4 memory, two held CD8 naive and one held CD8 memory. The study's findings and limits: Sharing across four donors was seen in roughly 5% of naive CD4 clonotypes.

Adult Caucasians living in Nashville, Tennessee made up all of the donors. As regards this clone: The antigen remains unidentified.

The CDR3 loop spans 15 amino acids. CDR1 is SGHRS, CDR2 YFSETQ, per germline. Trimming took 0 bases from V and 6 from J, leaving 16 bases between them. When replicate PCRs were run on sorted subsets, they used 200 ng DNA, 28,000 or so T cell genomes. The protocol was immunoSEQ multiplex PCR, while the TCRdb copy is restricted to in-frame clones and leaves out a portion. The data contain some 1 million clones, 75% of them singletons. The sample was memory CD4+ T cells sorted from blood. This sample's subset: CD45RA-negative fraction. The chain is built from TRBV5-1 and TRBJ2-7; possibly TRBD1 or TRBD2 for D (5 bases each). The TCR sequence derives from a young man in good health. The CDR3 loop is CASSLVGTSRAEQYF. CDR3 DNA sequence: TGCGCCAGCAGCTTGGTCGGGACGTCGAGGGCCGAGCAGTACTTC. The whole variable domain, remainder taken from reference TRBV5-1 and TRBJ2-7, is KAGVTQTPRYLIKTRGQQVTLSCSPISGHRSVSWYQQTPGQGLQFLFEYFSETQRNKGNFPGRFSGRQFSNSRSEMNVSTLELGDSALYLCASSLVGTSRAEQYFGPGTRLTVT.